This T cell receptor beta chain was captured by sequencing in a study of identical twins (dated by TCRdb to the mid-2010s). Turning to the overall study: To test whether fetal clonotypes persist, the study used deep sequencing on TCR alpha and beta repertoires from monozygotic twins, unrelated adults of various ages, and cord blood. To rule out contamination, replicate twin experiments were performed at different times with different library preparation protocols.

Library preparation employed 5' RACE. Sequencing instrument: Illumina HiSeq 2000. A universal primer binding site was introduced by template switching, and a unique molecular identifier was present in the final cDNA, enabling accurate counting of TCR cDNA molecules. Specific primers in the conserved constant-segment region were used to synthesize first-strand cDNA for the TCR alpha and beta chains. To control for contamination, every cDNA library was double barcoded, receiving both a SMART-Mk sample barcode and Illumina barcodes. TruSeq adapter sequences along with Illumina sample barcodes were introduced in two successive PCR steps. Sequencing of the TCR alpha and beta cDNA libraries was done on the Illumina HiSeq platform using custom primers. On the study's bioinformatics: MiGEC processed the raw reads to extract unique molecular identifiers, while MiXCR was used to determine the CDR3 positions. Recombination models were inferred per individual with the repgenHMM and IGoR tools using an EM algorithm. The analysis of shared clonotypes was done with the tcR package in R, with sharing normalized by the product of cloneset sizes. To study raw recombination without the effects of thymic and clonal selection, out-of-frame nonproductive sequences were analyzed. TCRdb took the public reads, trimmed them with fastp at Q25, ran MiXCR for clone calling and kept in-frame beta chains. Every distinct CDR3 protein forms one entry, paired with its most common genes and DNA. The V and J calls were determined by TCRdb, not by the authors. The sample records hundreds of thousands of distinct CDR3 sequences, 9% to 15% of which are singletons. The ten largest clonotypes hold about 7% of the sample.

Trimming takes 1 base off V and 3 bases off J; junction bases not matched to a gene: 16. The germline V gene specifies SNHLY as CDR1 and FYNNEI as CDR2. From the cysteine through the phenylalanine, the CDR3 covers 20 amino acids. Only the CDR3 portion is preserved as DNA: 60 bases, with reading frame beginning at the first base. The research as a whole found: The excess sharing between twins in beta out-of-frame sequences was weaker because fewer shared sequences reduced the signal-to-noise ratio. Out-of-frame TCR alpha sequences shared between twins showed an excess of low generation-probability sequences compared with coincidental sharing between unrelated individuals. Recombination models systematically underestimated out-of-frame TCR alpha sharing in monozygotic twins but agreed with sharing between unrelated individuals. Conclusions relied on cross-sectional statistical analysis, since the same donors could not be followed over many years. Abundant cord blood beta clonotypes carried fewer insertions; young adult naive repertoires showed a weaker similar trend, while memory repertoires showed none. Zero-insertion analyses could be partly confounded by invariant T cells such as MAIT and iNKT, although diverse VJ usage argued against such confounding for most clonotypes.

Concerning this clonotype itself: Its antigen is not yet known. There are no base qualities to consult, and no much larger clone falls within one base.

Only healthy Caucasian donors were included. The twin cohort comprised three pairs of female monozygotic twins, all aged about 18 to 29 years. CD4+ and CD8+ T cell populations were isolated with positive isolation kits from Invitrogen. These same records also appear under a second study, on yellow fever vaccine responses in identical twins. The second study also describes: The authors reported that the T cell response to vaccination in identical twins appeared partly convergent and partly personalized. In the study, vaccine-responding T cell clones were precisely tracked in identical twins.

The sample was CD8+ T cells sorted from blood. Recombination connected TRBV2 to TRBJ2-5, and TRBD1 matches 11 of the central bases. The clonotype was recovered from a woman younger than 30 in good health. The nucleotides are TGTGCCAGCAGTGAAGGCTCTTTGGGACAGGGGGTGGTTATTAAAGAGACCCAGTACTTC. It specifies CASSEGSLGQGVVIKETQYF.